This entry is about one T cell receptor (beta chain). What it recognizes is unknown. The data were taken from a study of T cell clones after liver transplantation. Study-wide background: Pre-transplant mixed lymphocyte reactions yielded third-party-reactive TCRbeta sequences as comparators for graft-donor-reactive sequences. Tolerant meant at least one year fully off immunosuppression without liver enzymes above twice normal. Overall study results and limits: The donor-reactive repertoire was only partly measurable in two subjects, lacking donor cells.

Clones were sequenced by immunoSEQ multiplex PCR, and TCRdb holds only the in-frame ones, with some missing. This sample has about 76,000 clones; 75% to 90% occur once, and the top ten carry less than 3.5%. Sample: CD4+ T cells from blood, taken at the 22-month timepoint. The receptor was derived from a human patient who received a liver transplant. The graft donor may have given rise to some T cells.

The CDR3 spells CASSEGGDRGYTF. For the CDR3, the DNA is TGTGCCAGCAGTGAAGGGGGCGATAGAGGCTACACCTTC. The chain uses TRBV6-1 and TRBJ1-2, with TRBD1 as a possible D gene (5 bases). CDR3 length: 13 residues. The V end lost 1 base, the J end lost 8 bases, and 11 bases lay between the germline ends. Germline V gene sequence: CDR1 MNHNS, CDR2 SASEGT.